This T cell receptor (beta chain) came from a study of T cell responses to AZD1222 COVID-19 vaccine. Study-wide results and limits: Donors were chiefly white British, with a greater number of females, and clonal diversity was perhaps underestimated.

Sequenced by immunoSEQ multiplex PCR; TCRdb stores in-frame clones only, minus some. Seen here are 150,000 to 200,000 clones, about 93% observed once, and the top ten hold around 1%. V was clipped by 0 bases and J by 4 bases; unmatched bases: 7. CDR3 length equals 18 residues. CDR1 is LNHNV and CDR2 is YYDKDF in the germline V gene (reference sequence). About this clone: No antigen is known for it.

The receptor was derived from an adult who received the AZD1222 COVID-19 vaccine. V and J are TRBV15 and TRBJ2-1; 12 bases are shared with TRBD2. Source: peripheral blood, taken 28 days after the second AZD1222 dose. CDR3 in amino acids: CATSRDMTSGGLYNEQFF. As DNA, the CDR3 is TGTGCCACCAGCAGAGATATGACTAGCGGGGGACTTTACAATGAGCAGTTCTTC.